Shown below are 28 T cell receptor beta chains from a single sample sequenced in a study of blood T cells in healthy people across ages. With a J-beta primer mix and a sample-barcoded 5' primer, a second PCR ran about 6 to 11 cycles. MiXCR was run by TCRdb on the 5' RACE reads, yielding one entry per CDR3 protein. This sample has hundreds of thousands of distinct CDR3 sequences, with 58% found just once. Specimen: blood. These receptor sequences come from a man aged 55 to 70 in good health.

This clonotype was found a few times. The chain combines TRBV12-3 or TRBV12-4 with TRBJ2-7; no clear D gene. This CDR3 contains 12 residues. Trimming stripped 5 bases from V and 5 bases from J, with 10 bases between. The CDR3 sequence: CASSTYGNEQYF. CDR3 bases: TGTGCCAGCAGTACTTATGGCAACGAGCAGTACTTC.

The V gene is TRBV4-1, the J gene TRBJ2-7; tentatively, D is TRBD2 (5 bases). Looked up from germline, CDR1 is MGHRA and CDR2 is YSYEKL. V gave up 0 bases and J gave up 0 bases, with 9 bases separating them. The CDR3 is made up of 15 amino acids. The CDR3 DNA follows: TGCGCCAGCAGCCAAGATGGAGGACTCTCCTACGAGCAGTACTTC. Protein product: CASSQDGGLSYEQYF.

In the case of this clonotype: The junction departs from the called germline gene at one end, perhaps through a read error. V and J are TRBV5-1 and TRBJ2-1, with 8 bases matching TRBD2. Germline assignment: CDR1 SGHRS and CDR2 YFSETQ. The CDR3 has 15 amino acids. In DNA form, the CDR3 reads TGCGCCAGCACCTTGAATAGCGGGGTTCCCAATGAGCAGTTCTTC. Protein: CASTLNSGVPNEQFF.

The V gene is TRBV20-1, the J gene TRBJ1-5; 9 nucleotides match TRBD1. This CDR3 has 14 residues. V was clipped by 5 bases and J by 3 bases; unmatched bases: 5. The germline V gene has CDR1 DFQATT and CDR2 SNEGSKA (reference sequence). The CDR3, as DNA: TGCAGTGCTTCGGGACAGGGACACAATCAGCCCCAGCATTTT. It specifies CSASGQGHNQPQHF.

This clonotype was detected a few times. The chain recombines TRBV29-1 with TRBJ2-5, with TRBD2 matching over 7 bases. The CDR3 sequence is 14 residues long. J gave up 11 bases and V 6 bases, and 18 bases lay outside the gene matches. Germline lookup yields CDR1 SQVTM and CDR2 ANQGSEA. The CDR3 loop reads CSVATGPLAGEQYF. For the CDR3, the DNA is TGCAGCGTCGCCACCGGACCCCTCGCGGGGGAGCAGTACTTC. The full variable domain, with the rest looked up from reference TRBV29-1 and TRBJ2-5, is SAVISQKPSRDICQRGTSLTIQCQVDSQVTMMFWYRQQPGQSLTLIATANQGSEATYESGFVIDKFPISRPNLTFSTLTVSNMSPEDSSIYLCSVATGPLAGEQYFGPGTRLLVL.

J is TRBJ1-1 and V is TRBV11-2; the D gene is possibly TRBD1 (5 bases). Germline loops: CDR1 SGHAT, CDR2 FQNNGV. The CDR3 is 13 residues long. Trimming took 5 bases from V and 11 from J, leaving 18 bases between them. The CDR3 sequence is CASSTQGTGGAFF. CDR3 DNA: TGTGCCAGCAGCACCCAAGGGACGGGCGGGGCTTTCTTT.

This chain connects TRBV20-1 to TRBJ1-1; 9 bases match TRBD1. The V gene end was trimmed by 6 bases and the J gene end by 0 bases; junction bases not matched to a gene: 8. The germline V gene encodes CDR1 DFQATT and CDR2 SNEGSKA (reference sequence). CDR3 length: 15 amino acids. This chain's CDR3 is CSAEGDRAVNTEAFF. The CDR3 DNA reads as TGCAGTGCGGAAGGGGACAGGGCGGTGAACACTGAAGCTTTCTTT.

J is TRBJ1-6 and V is TRBV11-1; the match to TRBD1 covers 8 bases. The V segment lost 5 bases and the J segment 5 bases; nucleotides outside the gene matches: 2. This CDR3 is built from 14 residues. The V gene's germline CDR1 is SGHAT and CDR2 FQDESV (reference sequence). CDR3 residues: CASSRTGNNSPLHF. The CDR3 nucleotides are TGTGCCAGCAGCAGGACAGGGAATAATTCACCCCTCCACTTT.

The genes are TRBV12-3 or TRBV12-4 and TRBJ1-5, with 7 bases lining up with TRBD1. The CDR3 totals 15 residues. J was trimmed by 2 bases and V by 5 bases; bases with no gene match: 6. The CDR3 here is CASSRQGGRNQPQHF. For the CDR3, the DNA is TGTGCCAGCAGTCGCCAGGGGGGACGCAATCAGCCCCAGCATTTT.

V usage is TRBV6-6 and J usage is TRBJ1-1, with 8 bases lining up with TRBD1. The CDR3 spans 14 residues. J gave up 11 bases and V 6 bases, and 14 bases lay outside the gene matches. In germline, CDR1 is MNHNY, CDR2 SVGAGI (reference sequence). CDR3 amino acids: CASRYGAQGAYAFF. CDR3 bases: TGTGCCAGCAGATACGGGGCGCAGGGGGCGTACGCTTTCTTT.

The rearrangement uses TRBV2 and TRBJ2-1, with D tentatively TRBD2 (5 bases). The better agreement between TRBJ2-7 and the DNA end casts doubt on the J call. CDR3 size: 11 residues. Germline CDR1 reads SNHLY; CDR2 reads FYNNEI. The CDR3 coding sequence is TGTGCCAGCAGGGGAGACCTCTGGCAGTACTTC. This encodes CASRGDLWQYF.

The chain joins TRBV20-1 to TRBJ2-5; D remains unclear. The V and J ends lost 6 bases and 4 bases respectively, with 9 bases between them. CDR1 is DFQATT and CDR2 is SNEGSKA in the germline V gene (reference sequence). The CDR3 sequence is 11 residues long. For the CDR3, the DNA is TGCAGTGCCAACGTCCGAGAGACCCAGTACTTC. This encodes CSANVRETQYF.

V gene TRBV2 combines with J gene TRBJ2-1; D unresolved. Germline CDR1 reads SNHLY; CDR2 reads FYNNEI. The germline V and J ends were trimmed by 4 bases and 4 bases, with 8 bases remaining between them. This CDR3 is 13 amino acids long. This CDR3 reads CASSVLRYNEQFF. CDR3 coding DNA: TGTGCCAGCAGTGTTTTGAGATACAATGAGCAGTTCTTC.

The chain combines TRBV5-1 with TRBJ2-5; D is uncertain. The V gene's germline CDR1 is SGHRS and CDR2 YFSETQ. V lost 0 bases and J lost 4, with 16 bases in between. This CDR3 region has 16 residues. CDR3 sequence (DNA): TGCGCCAGCAGCTTGGGGCAGGCCAACTTGGGAGAGACCCAGTACTTC. It yields the protein CASSLGQANLGETQYF. The entire variable domain, with the rest obtained from reference TRBV5-1 and TRBJ2-5, is as follows: KAGVTQTPRYLIKTRGQQVTLSCSPISGHRSVSWYQQTPGQGLQFLFEYFSETQRNKGNFPGRFSGRQFSNSRSEMNVSTLELGDSALYLCASSLGQANLGETQYFGPGTRLLVL.

The chain recombines TRBV20-1 with TRBJ2-7, with D unresolved. The CDR3 has 11 residues. Deletions cut 4 bases from V and 6 bases from J, with 10 bases between. Germline V gene sequence: CDR1 DFQATT, CDR2 SNEGSKA (reference sequence). The CDR3 region is CSAIRVGEQYF. In DNA, the CDR3 is TGCAGTGCTATACGGGTCGGCGAGCAGTACTTC.

A few counts support this clonotype. The chain links TRBV2 to TRBJ2-5; a weak D match, TRBD1 (6 bases). From germline, CDR1 is SNHLY and CDR2 FYNNEI. The CDR3 spans 13 residues. V shed 2 bases and J shed 6 bases, with 10 bases lying between them. CDR3 protein: CASSEQGMQTQYF. The DNA of the CDR3 is TGTGCCAGCAGTGAACAGGGGATGCAGACCCAGTACTTC. Looking up the rest from reference TRBV2 and TRBJ2-5 gives the full variable domain: EPEVTQTPSHQVTQMGQEVILRCVPISNHLYFYWYRQILGQKVEFLVSFYNNEISEKSEIFDDQFSVERPDGSNFTLKIRSTKLEDSAMYFCASSEQGMQTQYFGPGTRLLVL.

In this sample, this clonotype turned up a few times. This chain connects TRBV12-3 or TRBV12-4 to TRBJ1-5, with D possibly TRBD1 on 5 matching bases. V lost 4 bases and J 5 bases, leaving 15 bases between the germline ends. The CDR3 contains 15 residues. CDR3 DNA sequence: TGTGCCAGCAGTTCCCTTGGGGCGGCTTATCAGCCCCAGCATTTT. This translates into CASSSLGAAYQPQHF.

This clonotype has a handful of counts. The V call is TRBV27, the J call TRBJ1-2; TRBD1 might be the D (5 bases). The CDR3 runs 15 residues. V was shortened by 0 bases and J by 1 base, with 9 bases between the two germline ends. In germline, CDR1 is MNHEY, CDR2 SMNVEV (reference sequence). DNA of the CDR3: TGTGCCAGCAGTTTATCAATGGGGGGTAACTATGGCTACACCTTC. It encodes CASSLSMGGNYGYTF.

The chain carries TRBV4-1 and TRBJ2-5; unclear D gene. The CDR3 sequence is 12 residues long. CDR1 is MGHRA and CDR2 is YSYEKL in the germline V gene. V lost 0 bases and J lost 8, with 7 bases in between. The CDR3 reads CASSQDVSTQYF. CDR3 coding DNA: TGCGCCAGCAGCCAAGATGTTTCTACCCAGTACTTC.

The chain couples TRBV4-1 to TRBJ1-2; D perhaps matches TRBD1 (6 bases). Germline loops: CDR1 MGHRA, CDR2 YSYEKL. Trimming took off 0 bases at V and 2 bases at J, with 13 bases between the two ends. This CDR3 comprises 16 residues. CDR3 amino acids: CASSQDWTVLNYGYTF. The DNA for the CDR3 is TGCGCCAGCAGCCAAGATTGGACAGTCCTAAACTATGGCTACACCTTC.

The V gene is TRBV6-5, the J gene TRBJ2-1; D may correspond to TRBD1 or TRBD2 (7 bases each). The germline V gene encodes CDR1 MNHEY and CDR2 SVGAGI. This CDR3 region has 14 residues. V gave up 2 bases and J gave up 9 bases, with 14 bases separating them. The CDR3 DNA sequence: TGTGCCAGCAGTTACGTGACAGGGAGGGGTGAGCAGTTCTTC. This translates into CASSYVTGRGEQFF.

The V gene is TRBV7-2, the J gene TRBJ1-6, with 8 bases lining up with TRBD1. Germline lookup yields CDR1 SGHTA and CDR2 FQGNSA. The CDR3 contains 15 residues. The junction had 10 bases not matched to a gene; V was cut back by 5 bases and J by 10 bases. In DNA, the CDR3 is TGTGCCAGCAGCCCCCCGACAGGGGAAGGATCACCCCTCCACTTT. It encodes CASSPPTGEGSPLHF.

The chain recombines TRBV10-1 with TRBJ2-5; maybe TRBD2 (5 bases). Germline CDR1 WNHNN, CDR2 SYGVQD (reference sequence). The CDR3 contains 14 residues. Trimming removed 4 bases from V and 5 bases from J, with 14 bases in between. The CDR3 nucleotides are TGCGCCAGCAGTGCGGGGAGCTTCGGGGAGACCCAGTACTTC. This translates into CASSAGSFGETQYF.

The rearrangement uses TRBV28 and TRBJ1-2; tentative D call: TRBD1 (5 bases). The CDR3 consists of 16 residues. Germline CDR1 reads MDHEN; CDR2 reads SYDVKM. The V and J ends lost 4 bases and 0 bases respectively, with 15 bases between them. The CDR3 is CASSSPGEQSNYGYTF. DNA of the CDR3: TGTGCCAGCAGTTCCCCGGGGGAGCAGTCTAACTATGGCTACACCTTC.

This clonotype was detected only a few times. The V call is TRBV5-1, the J call TRBJ2-5, with no clear D. CDR1 and CDR2 from the germline V gene are SGHRS and YFSETQ. V was shortened by 4 bases and J by 2 bases, with 12 bases between the two germline ends. This CDR3 contains 14 residues. CDR3 bases: TGCGCCAGCAGCCGGAAGGGTTTTCAAGAGACCCAGTACTTC. Translated, it gives CASSRKGFQETQYF.

The gene calls are TRBV13 and TRBJ1-6; D remains ambiguous. CDR3 length equals 14 residues. Germline CDR1 and CDR2: PRHDT and FYEKMQ (reference sequence). Deletions cut 4 bases from V and 7 bases from J, with 11 bases between. CDR3 in amino acids: CASSSGQWNSPLHF. The CDR3 DNA reads TGTGCCAGCAGCTCGGGCCAATGGAATTCACCCCTCCACTTT.

The genes are TRBV11-2 and TRBJ2-3, with TRBD1 identical over 7 bases. Germline V gives CDR1 SGHAT, CDR2 FQNNGV. V shed 5 bases, J shed 0 bases, and the junction held 8 bases outside the gene matches. CDR3 length: 16 amino acids. This CDR3 reads CASSAWTGTSTDTQYF. In nucleotides, the CDR3 is TGTGCCAGCAGCGCCTGGACAGGCACTAGCACAGATACGCAGTATTTT.

The chain carries TRBV12-3 or TRBV12-4 and TRBJ2-3, with a tentative D call TRBD2 (5 bases). The CDR3 has 16 amino acids. Trimming took 7 bases from V and 2 from J, leaving 19 bases between them. DNA of the CDR3: TGTGCCAGCACCCCTCCCCTAGCCACACACACAGATACGCAGTATTTT. It translates to CASTPPLATHTDTQYF.